The clone carrying this TCR beta chain was seen a handful of times. A junction boundary mismatches the germline segment, possibly from a read error. The data belong to a study of tumor-infiltrating lymphocytes in primary liver carcinoma. Across the whole study: The study enrolled male and female patients aged 30 to 69 years.

Alongside blood RNA obtained from unsorted whole blood, germline DNA was also extracted. Germline assignment: CDR1 MNHNY and CDR2 SVGAGI (reference sequence). This CDR3 comprises 15 residues. From 500 ng of total RNA, TCR beta-specific cDNA was reverse-transcribed using a constant-region primer. ARM-PCR was slightly modified, and three nested multiplex PCR rounds with it gave rise to the TCR beta libraries. The first two PCR rounds used TRBV1-TRBV30 forward primers with a C-beta reverse primer, about 10 cycles each. TCRdb passed the multiplex PCR reads through MiXCR, listing each CDR3 protein once. The table includes some 320,000 distinct CDR3 sequences, approximately 60% detected once.

The specimen sequenced was peripheral blood. This clonotype was obtained from a man aged 35 to 55 with primary liver carcinoma and hepatitis B virus infection. The chain uses TRBV6-6 and TRBJ2-1; a weak D match, TRBD2 (6 bases). CDR3 region: CASSYGGASYDEQFF. The CDR3 bases are TGTGCCAGCAGTTACGGCGGGGCATCCTACGATGAGCAGTTCTTC.